These 22 T cell receptor beta chains came from one sample sequenced in a study of blood T cell repertoires in COVID-19. Data came from immunoSEQ multiplex PCR; TCRdb stores just in-frame clones and leaves some out. The data hold roughly 160,000 clones, with 70% to 85% observed a single time. Sequencing used peripheral blood. Every receptor here comes from a man aged 80 or over with COVID-19, enrolled during active disease.

The V call is TRBV3-1 (or the pseudogene TRBV3-2), the J call TRBJ1-1; D is perhaps TRBD1 (6 bases). Trimming took off 8 bases at V and 8 bases at J, with 12 bases between the two ends. There are 11 residues in the CDR3. Germline loops: CDR1 LGHDT, CDR2 YNNKEL (reference sequence). The CDR3, as DNA: TGTGCCAGCCGCCGGGGGCGAGAAGCTTTCTTT. This sequence encodes CASRRGREAFF.

This chain connects TRBV11-2 to TRBJ1-6; D is uncertain. CDR3 size: 17 residues. V dropped 0 bases and J dropped 6 bases, with 15 bases sitting between them. Looked up from germline, CDR1 is SGHAT and CDR2 is FQNNGV. The CDR3 protein is CASSLDLPGRSNSPLHF. The CDR3 DNA is TGTGCCAGCAGCTTAGATCTTCCGGGAAGGAGTAATTCACCCCTCCACTTT. Full variable domain (remainder filled in from reference TRBV11-2 and TRBJ1-6): EAGVAQSPRYKIIEKRQSVAFWCNPISGHATLYWYQQILGQGPKLLIQFQNNGVVDDSQLPKDRFSAERLKGVDSTLKIQPAKLEDSAVYLCASSLDLPGRSNSPLHFGNGTRLTVT.

The chain is built from TRBV12-3 or TRBV12-4 and TRBJ1-2; TRBD1 aligns across 7 bases. J gave up 4 bases and V 6 bases, and 2 bases lay outside the gene matches. The CDR3 has 12 residues. CDR3 protein: CASSWDSYGYTF. The CDR3 DNA reads as TGTGCCAGCAGCTGGGACAGCTATGGCTACACCTTC.

The chain links TRBV19 to TRBJ1-2; D perhaps matches TRBD1 (5 bases). The germline gives CDR1 LNHDA, CDR2 SQIVND (reference sequence). V lost 8 bases to trimming and J lost 1 base, with 17 bases between them. The CDR3 loop spans 15 amino acids. The CDR3 loop is CASAVGQRFNYGYTF. CDR3 coding DNA: TGTGCCAGTGCTGTGGGGCAACGCTTTAACTATGGCTACACCTTC.

CDR3 sequence reads: CASSLGTGEPNEKLFF. The CDR3 nucleotides read TGCGCCAGCAGCCTCGGGACAGGGGAACCCAATGAAAAACTGTTTTTT. This rearrangement joins TRBV4-3 to TRBJ1-4, with 10 positions matching TRBD1. The CDR3 runs 16 residues. V lost 4 bases, J lost 5 bases, and 7 bases stayed unmatched. CDR1 and CDR2 from the germline V gene are LGHNA and YSLEER.

Only a few counts were recorded for this clone. The chain links TRBV4-2 to TRBJ1-6, with 7 positions matching TRBD1. The CDR3 length is 19 residues. Germline V gives CDR1 LGHNA, CDR2 YNFKEQ. The ends lost 0 bases at V and 0 bases at J; junction bases unmatched: 8. The CDR3 DNA sequence: TGTGCCAGCAGCCAAGATCTCGGACAGGTATACTCCTATAATTCACCCCTCCACTTT. Its protein product is CASSQDLGQVYSYNSPLHF.

This clone was seen only a few times. The chain is built from TRBV6-5 and TRBJ1-1, with D maybe TRBD1 (5 bases). Germline CDR1 MNHEY, CDR2 SVGAGI. V lost 6 bases and J 2 bases, leaving 10 bases between the germline ends. There are 13 residues in the CDR3. CDR3: CASRTDHNTEAFF. The CDR3, as DNA: TGTGCCAGCAGGACAGACCACAACACTGAAGCTTTCTTT.

This clone was seen more than once but under ten times. J is TRBJ1-3 and V is TRBV4-1, with 10 bases identical to TRBD1. Trimming removed 4 bases from V and 1 base from J; junction bases left unmatched: 7. Germline loops: CDR1 MGHRA, CDR2 YSYEKL. CDR3 size: 17 residues. CDR3 residues: CASSLDPGQGSGNTIYF. Written as DNA, the CDR3 is TGCGCCAGCAGCCTCGACCCGGGACAGGGGTCTGGAAACACCATATATTTT.

The CDR3 nucleotides are TGTGCCATCAGTGCGACAGGGGGCTTGGGCGAGCAGTACTTC. Amino acids: CAISATGGLGEQYF. This chain connects TRBV10-3 to TRBJ2-7; 10 nucleotides line up with TRBD1. J lost 6 bases, V lost 4 bases, and 6 bases had no gene match. The CDR3 totals 14 residues. Looked up from germline, CDR1 is ENHRY and CDR2 is SYGVKD.

V gene TRBV13 combines with J gene TRBJ2-3; D not resolved. Trimming removed 5 bases at V and 0 bases at J, with 9 bases between. Looked up from germline, CDR1 is PRHDT and CDR2 is FYEKMQ (reference sequence). There are 14 residues in the CDR3. CDR3 in amino acids: CASSPLVSTDTQYF. CDR3 DNA sequence: TGTGCCAGCAGCCCCCTTGTCAGCACAGATACGCAGTATTTT. The complete variable domain, with remaining parts taken from reference TRBV13 and TRBJ2-3, reads AAGVIQSPRHLIKEKRETATLKCYPIPRHDTVYWYQQGPGQDPQFLISFYEKMQSDKGSIPDRFSAQQFSDYHSELNMSSLELGDSALYFCASSPLVSTDTQYFGPGTRLTVL.

The J gene is TRBJ1-1, the V gene TRBV5-4, with D perhaps TRBD1 (6 bases). Trimming removed 7 bases at V and 0 bases at J, with 16 bases between. Germline loops: CDR1 SGHNT, CDR2 YYREEE (reference sequence). The length of the CDR3 is 15 residues. CDR3 in DNA: TGTGCCAGCTCCGAACAGGGTTTTATGAACACTGAAGCTTTCTTT. This translates into CASSEQGFMNTEAFF.

The V call is TRBV4-3, the J call TRBJ1-3; D may be TRBD1 (5 bases). With 0 bases removed from V and 4 bases from J, the gap between germline ends came to 13 bases. Germline V gives CDR1 LGHNA, CDR2 YSLEER. The length of the CDR3 is 16 residues. The CDR3 sequence: CASSQDRGDSGNTIYF. The CDR3 DNA is TGCGCCAGCAGCCAAGATCGGGGGGACTCCGGAAACACCATATATTTT.

The chain links TRBV6-5 to TRBJ2-1; the D is unclear. The CDR3 sequence is 13 residues long. The germline V gene has CDR1 MNHEY and CDR2 SVGAGI. V dropped 0 bases and J dropped 9 bases, with 9 bases sitting between them. The CDR3 is CASSYSPLSEQFF. CDR3 coding DNA: TGTGCCAGCAGTTACTCTCCCCTAAGTGAGCAGTTCTTC.

V is TRBV5-1 and J is TRBJ2-3, with D unresolved. CDR1 is SGHRS and CDR2 is YFSETQ in the germline V gene. V lost 1 base and J lost 2, with 8 bases in between. This CDR3 has 14 amino acids. The CDR3 DNA reads as TGCGCCAGCAGCTTGAACAGACACACAGATACGCAGTATTTT. Encoded protein: CASSLNRHTDTQYF.

This chain connects TRBV7-2 to TRBJ2-5, with TRBD2 matching 10 bases. CDR1 is SGHTA, CDR2 FQGNSA, per germline. The V and J ends lost 6 bases and 1 base, in that order; junction bases with no gene match: 8. This CDR3 has 16 residues. Here the CDR3 DNA reads TGTGCCAGCAGAGCTCCGGGACTAGCGACCCAAGAGACCCAGTACTTC. Its translation: CASRAPGLATQETQYF.

This CDR3 reads CASSSLGRPQHF. CDR3 nucleotide sequence: TGTGCCAGCAGCTCCCTTGGGCGGCCCCAGCATTTT. The chain combines TRBV5-6 with TRBJ1-5; D is unclear. The CDR3 runs to 12 residues. Germline CDR1 is SGHDT and CDR2 is YYEEEE. V lost 3 bases and J lost 9, with 10 bases in between.

The chain has TRBV9 and TRBJ2-1; TRBD2 matches 9 bases. The CDR3 has 15 residues. Germline V gene data show CDR1 as SGDLS and CDR2 as YYNGEE. The ends lost 0 bases at V and 7 bases at J; junction bases unmatched: 5. CDR3 coding DNA: TGTGCCAGCAGCGTAGTGGCGGGGGGGTGGAATGAGCAGTTCTTC. It encodes CASSVVAGGWNEQFF.

The gene calls are TRBV12-3 or TRBV12-4 and TRBJ2-7; the D gene is possibly TRBD1 (6 bases). This CDR3 has 13 residues. V was clipped by 5 bases and J by 5 bases, with 13 bases between them. CDR3 sequence reads: CASSPLQGNEQYF. CDR3 DNA: TGTGCCAGCAGTCCCCTACAGGGTAACGAGCAGTACTTC.

The chain is built from TRBV5-6 and TRBJ1-4; 8 bases line up with TRBD1. The CDR3 spans 15 residues. With V trimmed by 3 bases and J by 8 bases, 9 bases remained unmatched. In germline, CDR1 is SGHDT, CDR2 YYEEEE. This CDR3 is CASSWRTGLEEKLFF. Written as DNA, the CDR3 is TGTGCCAGCAGCTGGCGGACAGGGCTAGAAGAAAAACTGTTTTTT.

V gene TRBV11-3 combines with J gene TRBJ2-1, with 8 bases fitting TRBD2. CDR3 length: 16 amino acids. The ends lost 6 bases at V and 8 bases at J; junction bases unmatched: 15. The germline V gene has CDR1 SGHNT and CDR2 YENEEA. The chain's CDR3 is CASRTRGSGAGYEQFF. In DNA form, the CDR3 reads TGTGCCAGCAGAACCAGGGGTAGCGGGGCCGGCTATGAGCAGTTCTTC. Using reference TRBV11-3 and TRBJ2-1 for the parts outside the CDR3, the full variable domain is EAGVVQSPRYKIIEKKQPVAFWCNPISGHNTLYWYLQNLGQGPELLIRYENEEAVDDSQLPKDRFSAERLKGVDSTLKIQPAELGDSAVYLCASRTRGSGAGYEQFFGPGTRLTVL.

V gene TRBV28 combines with J gene TRBJ2-1, with D possibly being TRBD2 (6 bases). The V gene lost 5 bases and the J gene lost 8 bases, with 16 bases spanning the gap. The germline V gene has CDR1 MDHEN and CDR2 SYDVKM. This CDR3 spans 14 amino acids. CDR3 protein: CASSLSRDWHEQFF. CDR3 nucleotides: TGTGCCAGCAGTCTCTCAAGGGACTGGCATGAGCAGTTCTTC.

V usage is TRBV7-9 and J usage is TRBJ1-4, with TRBD1 matching over 7 bases. This CDR3 region has 16 residues. CDR1 and CDR2 from the germline V gene are SEHNR and FQNEAQ (reference sequence). V lost 5 bases, J lost 3 bases, and 9 bases stayed unmatched. The CDR3 nucleotides read TGTGCCAGCAGCCCTCTTCCAGGGGGACCTAATGAAAAACTGTTTTTT. This translates into CASSPLPGGPNEKLFF.